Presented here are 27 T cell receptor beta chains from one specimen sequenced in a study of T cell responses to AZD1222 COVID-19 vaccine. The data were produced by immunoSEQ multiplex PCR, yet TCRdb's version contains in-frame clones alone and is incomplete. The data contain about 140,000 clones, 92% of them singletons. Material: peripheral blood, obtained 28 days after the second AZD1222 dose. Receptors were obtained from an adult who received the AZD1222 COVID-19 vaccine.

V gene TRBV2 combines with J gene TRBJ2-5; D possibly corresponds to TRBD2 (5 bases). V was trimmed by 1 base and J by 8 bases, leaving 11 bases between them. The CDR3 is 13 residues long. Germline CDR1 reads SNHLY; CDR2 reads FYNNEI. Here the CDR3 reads CASSEGLARTQYF. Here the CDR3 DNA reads TGTGCCAGCAGTGAAGGGCTAGCTAGAACCCAGTACTTC.

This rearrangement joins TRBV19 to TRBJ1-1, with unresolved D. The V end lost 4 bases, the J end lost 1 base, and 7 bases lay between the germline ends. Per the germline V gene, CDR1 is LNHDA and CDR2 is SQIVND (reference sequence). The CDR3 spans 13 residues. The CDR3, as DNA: TGTGCCAGTAGTAACATAGAGAACACTGAAGCTTTCTTT. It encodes CASSNIENTEAFF. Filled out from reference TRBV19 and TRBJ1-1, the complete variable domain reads DGGITQSPKYLFRKEGQNVTLSCEQNLNHDAMYWYRQDPGQGLRLIYYSQIVNDFQKGDIAEGYSVSREKKESFPLTVTSAQKNPTAFYLCASSNIENTEAFFGQGTRLTVV.

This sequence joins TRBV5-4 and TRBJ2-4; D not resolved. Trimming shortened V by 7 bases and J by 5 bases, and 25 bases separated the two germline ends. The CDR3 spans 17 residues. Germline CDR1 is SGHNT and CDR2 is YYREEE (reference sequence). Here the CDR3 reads CASGYGISPGVQNIQYF. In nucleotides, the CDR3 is TGTGCCAGCGGATATGGGATATCCCCGGGCGTCCAAAACATTCAGTACTTC.

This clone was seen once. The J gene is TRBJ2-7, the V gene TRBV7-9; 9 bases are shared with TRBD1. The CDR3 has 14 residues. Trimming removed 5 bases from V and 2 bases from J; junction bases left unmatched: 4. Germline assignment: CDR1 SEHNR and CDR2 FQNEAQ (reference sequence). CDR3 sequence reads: CASSPGQGPYEQYF. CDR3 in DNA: TGTGCCAGCAGCCCGGGACAGGGCCCCTACGAGCAGTACTTC.

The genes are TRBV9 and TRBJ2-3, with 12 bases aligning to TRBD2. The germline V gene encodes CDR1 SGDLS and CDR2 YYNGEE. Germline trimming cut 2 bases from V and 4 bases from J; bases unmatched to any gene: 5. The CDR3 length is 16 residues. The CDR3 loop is CASSVATSGSSDTQYF. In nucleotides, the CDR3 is TGTGCCAGCAGCGTGGCGACTAGCGGGAGCTCAGATACGCAGTATTTT.

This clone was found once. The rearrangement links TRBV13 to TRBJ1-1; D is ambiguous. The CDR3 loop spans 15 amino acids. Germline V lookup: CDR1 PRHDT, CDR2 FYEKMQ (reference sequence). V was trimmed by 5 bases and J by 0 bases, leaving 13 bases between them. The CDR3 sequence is CASSTGELMNTEAFF. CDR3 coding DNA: TGTGCCAGCAGCACCGGGGAGCTCATGAACACTGAAGCTTTCTTT.

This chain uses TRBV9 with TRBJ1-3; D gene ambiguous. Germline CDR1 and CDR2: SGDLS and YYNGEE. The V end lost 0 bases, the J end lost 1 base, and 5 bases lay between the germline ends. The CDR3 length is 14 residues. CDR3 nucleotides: TGTGCCAGCAGCGTAGCTGAATCTGGAAACACCATATATTTT. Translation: CASSVAESGNTIYF.

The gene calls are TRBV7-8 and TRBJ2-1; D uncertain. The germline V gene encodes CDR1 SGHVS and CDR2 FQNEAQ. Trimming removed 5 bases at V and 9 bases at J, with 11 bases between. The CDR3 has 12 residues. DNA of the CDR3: TGTGCCAGCAGCGGCGGAACCCTTGAGCAGTTCTTC. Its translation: CASSGGTLEQFF.

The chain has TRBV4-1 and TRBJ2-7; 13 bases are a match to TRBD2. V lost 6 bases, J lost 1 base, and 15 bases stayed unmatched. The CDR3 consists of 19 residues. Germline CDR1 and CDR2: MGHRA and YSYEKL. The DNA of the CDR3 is TGCGCCAGCAGTTACGACAGGGCACTAGCGGGAGGGCCGTCCTACGAGCAGTACTTC. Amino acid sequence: CASSYDRALAGGPSYEQYF.

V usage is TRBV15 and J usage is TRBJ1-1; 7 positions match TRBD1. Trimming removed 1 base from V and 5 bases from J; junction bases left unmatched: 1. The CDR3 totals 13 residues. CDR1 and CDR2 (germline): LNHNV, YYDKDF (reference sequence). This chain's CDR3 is CATSRAGGTEAFF. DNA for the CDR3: TGTGCCACCAGCAGAGCAGGGGGGACTGAAGCTTTCTTT.

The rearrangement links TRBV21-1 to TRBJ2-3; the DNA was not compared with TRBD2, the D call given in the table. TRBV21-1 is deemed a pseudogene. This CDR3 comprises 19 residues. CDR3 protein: CASSMSLAGTPRSTDTQYF. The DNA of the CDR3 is TGTGCCAGCAGCATGAGTCTAGCGGGAACCCCCCGGAGCACAGATACGCAGTATTTT.

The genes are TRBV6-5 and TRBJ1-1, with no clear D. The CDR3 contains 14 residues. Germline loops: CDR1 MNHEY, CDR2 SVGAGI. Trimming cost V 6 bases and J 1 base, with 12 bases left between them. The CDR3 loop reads CASRLTRTNTEAFF. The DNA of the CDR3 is TGTGCCAGCAGACTGACACGGACGAACACTGAAGCTTTCTTT.

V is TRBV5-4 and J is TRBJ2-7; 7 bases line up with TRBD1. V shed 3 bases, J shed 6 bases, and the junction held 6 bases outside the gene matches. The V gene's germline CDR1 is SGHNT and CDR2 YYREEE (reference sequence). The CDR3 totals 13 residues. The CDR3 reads CASSWDRTAEQYF. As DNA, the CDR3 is TGTGCCAGCAGCTGGGACAGAACGGCCGAGCAGTACTTC.

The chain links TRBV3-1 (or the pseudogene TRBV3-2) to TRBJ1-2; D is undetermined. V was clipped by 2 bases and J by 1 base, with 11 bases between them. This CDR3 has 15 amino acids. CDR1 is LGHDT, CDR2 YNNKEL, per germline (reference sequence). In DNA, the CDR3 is TGTGCCAGCAGCCAAAGGTCGGAGTTTAACTATGGCTACACCTTC. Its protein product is CASSQRSEFNYGYTF.

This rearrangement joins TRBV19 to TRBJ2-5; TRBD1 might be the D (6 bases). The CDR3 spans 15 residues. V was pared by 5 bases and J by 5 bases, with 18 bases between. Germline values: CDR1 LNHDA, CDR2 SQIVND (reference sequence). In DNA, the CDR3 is TGTGCCAGTAGTGAGCAGGGGATGCAGCGGGAGACCCAGTACTTC. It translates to CASSEQGMQRETQYF. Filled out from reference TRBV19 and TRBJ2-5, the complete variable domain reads DGGITQSPKYLFRKEGQNVTLSCEQNLNHDAMYWYRQDPGQGLRLIYYSQIVNDFQKGDIAEGYSVSREKKESFPLTVTSAQKNPTAFYLCASSEQGMQRETQYFGPGTRLLVL.

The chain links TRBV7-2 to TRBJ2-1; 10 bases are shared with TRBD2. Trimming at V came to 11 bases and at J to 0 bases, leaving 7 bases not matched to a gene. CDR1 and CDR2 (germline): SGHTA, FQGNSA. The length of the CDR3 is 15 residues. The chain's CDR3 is CAGWTSGSSYNEQFF. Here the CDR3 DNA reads TGTGCCGGGTGGACTAGCGGATCCTCCTACAATGAGCAGTTCTTC. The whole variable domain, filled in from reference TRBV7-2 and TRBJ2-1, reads GAGVSQSPSNKVTEKGKDVELRCDPISGHTALYWYRQSLGQGLEFLIYFQGNSAPDKSGLPSDRFSAERTGGSVSTLTIQRTQQEDSAVYLCAGWTSGSSYNEQFFGPGTRLTVL.

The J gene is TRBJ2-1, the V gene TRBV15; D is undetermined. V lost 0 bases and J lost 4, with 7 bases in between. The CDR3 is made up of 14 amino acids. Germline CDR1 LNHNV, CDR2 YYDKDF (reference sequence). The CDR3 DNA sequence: TGTGCCACCAGCAGAGATCTTGGGTACAATGAGCAGTTCTTC. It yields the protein CATSRDLGYNEQFF.

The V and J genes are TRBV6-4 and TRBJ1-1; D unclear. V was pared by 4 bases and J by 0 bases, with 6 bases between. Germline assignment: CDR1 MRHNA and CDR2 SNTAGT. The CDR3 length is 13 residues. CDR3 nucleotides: TGTGCCAGCAGTGTCGACGTGAACACTGAAGCTTTCTTT. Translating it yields CASSVDVNTEAFF.

CDR3 coding DNA: TGTGCCAGTAGCCGACCCCCGGGACAGGGCATTTCACCCCTCCACTTT. This sequence encodes CASSRPPGQGISPLHF. This chain joins TRBV19 and TRBJ1-6; 9 positions match TRBD1. With V trimmed by 6 bases and J by 9 bases, 12 bases remained unmatched. CDR3 length: 16 amino acids. The germline V gene has CDR1 LNHDA and CDR2 SQIVND (reference sequence). The whole variable domain, remainder taken from reference TRBV19 and TRBJ1-6, is DGGITQSPKYLFRKEGQNVTLSCEQNLNHDAMYWYRQDPGQGLRLIYYSQIVNDFQKGDIAEGYSVSREKKESFPLTVTSAQKNPTAFYLCASSRPPGQGISPLHFGNGTRLTVT.

This chain's CDR3 is CASSYSGPTGIYNEQFF. The CDR3 DNA sequence: TGTGCCAGCAGTTACTCAGGTCCTACCGGGATATACAATGAGCAGTTCTTC. This chain uses TRBV6-2 or TRBV6-3 with TRBJ2-1; D may be TRBD2 (5 bases). The V gene's germline CDR1 is MNHEY and CDR2 SVGEGT. CDR3 length: 17 amino acids. Trimming left V 0 bases short and J 4 bases short, with 16 bases between.

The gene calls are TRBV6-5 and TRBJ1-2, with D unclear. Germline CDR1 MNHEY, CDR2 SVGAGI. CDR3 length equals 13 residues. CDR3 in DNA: TGTGCTGCTCAGACCTCTGCTAACTATGGCTACACCTTC. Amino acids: CAAQTSANYGYTF.

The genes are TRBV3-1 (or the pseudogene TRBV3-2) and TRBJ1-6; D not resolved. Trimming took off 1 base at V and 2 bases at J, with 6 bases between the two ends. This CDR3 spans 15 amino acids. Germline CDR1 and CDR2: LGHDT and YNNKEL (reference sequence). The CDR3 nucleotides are TGTGCCAGCAGCCAAGCGACTGCCTATAATTCACCCCTCCACTTT. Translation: CASSQATAYNSPLHF.

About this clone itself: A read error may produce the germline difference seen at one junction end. The CDR3 DNA sequence: TGTGCCAGCAGTCACTCGGGGACAGTGAACACTGAAGCTTTCTTT. Amino acid sequence: CASSHSGTVNTEAFF. V usage is TRBV6-2 or TRBV6-3 and J usage is TRBJ1-1; the match to TRBD1 covers 7 bases. This CDR3 region has 15 residues. The V gene's germline CDR1 is MNHEY and CDR2 SVGEGT.

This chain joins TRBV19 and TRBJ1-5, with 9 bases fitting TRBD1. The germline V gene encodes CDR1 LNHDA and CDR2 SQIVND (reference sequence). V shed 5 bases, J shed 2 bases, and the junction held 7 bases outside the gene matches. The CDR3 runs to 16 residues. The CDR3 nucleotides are TGTGCCAGTAGTCCGGGACAGGGAGGAGGCAATCAGCCCCAGCATTTT. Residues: CASSPGQGGGNQPQHF.

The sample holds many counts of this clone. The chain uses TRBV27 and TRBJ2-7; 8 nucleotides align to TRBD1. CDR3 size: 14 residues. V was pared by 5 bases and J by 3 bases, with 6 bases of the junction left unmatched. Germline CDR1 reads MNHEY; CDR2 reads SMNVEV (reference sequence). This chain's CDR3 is CASSTQGANYEQYF. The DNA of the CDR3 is TGTGCCAGCAGTACCCAGGGGGCCAACTACGAGCAGTACTTC.

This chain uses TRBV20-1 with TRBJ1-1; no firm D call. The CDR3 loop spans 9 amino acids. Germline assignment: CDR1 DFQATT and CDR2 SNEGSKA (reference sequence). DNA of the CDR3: TGCCGGAGGAACACTGAAGCTTTCTTT. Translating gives CRRNTEAFF.

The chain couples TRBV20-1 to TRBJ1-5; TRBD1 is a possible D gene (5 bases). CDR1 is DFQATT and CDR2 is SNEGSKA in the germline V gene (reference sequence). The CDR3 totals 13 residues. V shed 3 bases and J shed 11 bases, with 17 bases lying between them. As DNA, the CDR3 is TGCAGTGCTAGTGAGGGACCCACATTGACCCAGCATTTT. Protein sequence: CSASEGPTLTQHF.